The next 28 T cell receptor beta chains were all read from a single sample in a study of PD-1 blockade in classical Hodgkin lymphoma (dated by TCRdb to the early 2020s). The time point label for this specimen denotes: cycle 1 day 1 (C1D1), immediately before nivolumab initiation. Relapse after autologous stem cell transplantation had occurred in all trial patients, and cohorts A, B and C were distinguished by prior brentuximab vedotin exposure. The library was produced with the immunoSEQ multiplex PCR assay. Drawn from immuneACCESS, this table holds only the in-frame rearrangements with V and J called that TCRdb kept. Clones are partly lost; checked studies trace under half to an unresolved V gene and leave the rest unexplained. The sample data list 5,000 to 8,000 clones, and approximately 75% of these were observed just once. Around two fifths of the sample is taken by the ten largest. The sequencing here drew on peripheral blood mononuclear cells (PBMCs), taken at baseline. The receptors here all came from a human donor with classical Hodgkin lymphoma.

The chain joins TRBV19 to TRBJ2-7, with D unclear. CDR1 is LNHDA and CDR2 is SQIVND in the germline V gene (reference sequence). This CDR3 contains 15 residues. The V and J ends lost 6 bases and 0 bases respectively, with 15 bases between them. CDR3 amino acids: CASSHSPSRSYEQYF. The CDR3 nucleotides read TGTGCCAGTAGCCATTCCCCGAGTCGCTCCTACGAGCAGTACTTC. Full variable domain (remainder filled in from reference TRBV19 and TRBJ2-7): DGGITQSPKYLFRKEGQNVTLSCEQNLNHDAMYWYRQDPGQGLRLIYYSQIVNDFQKGDIAEGYSVSREKKESFPLTVTSAQKNPTAFYLCASSHSPSRSYEQYFGPGTRLTVT.

The chain recombines TRBV7-3 with TRBJ2-1; a weak D match, TRBD2 (6 bases). Germline-derived CDR1 and CDR2 are SGHTA and FQGTGA. The CDR3 extends over 16 amino acids. V lost 1 base and J lost 9, with 19 bases in between. This CDR3 is CASSLMGPTSLSEQFF. The CDR3 coding sequence is TGTGCCAGCAGCTTAATGGGACCCACTAGCCTTAGTGAGCAGTTCTTC.

J is TRBJ2-7 and V is TRBV15, with D unresolved. Per the germline V gene, CDR1 is LNHNV and CDR2 is YYDKDF (reference sequence). This CDR3 has 14 residues. The germline V and J ends were trimmed by 0 bases and 0 bases, with 6 bases remaining between them. CDR3 bases: TGTGCCACCAGCAGAGAGGCCGGCTCCTACGAGCAGTACTTC. The encoded protein is CATSREAGSYEQYF.

In its sample, this clone was seen a few times. The rearrangement uses TRBV19 and TRBJ1-1, with D uncertain. The V end was cut by 5 bases, the J end by 2 bases, with 15 bases between. The CDR3 contains 15 residues. CDR1 is LNHDA, CDR2 SQIVND, per germline (reference sequence). Written as DNA, the CDR3 is TGTGCCAGTAGTTTCGCAGTAGTACTAAACACTGAAGCTTTCTTT. The encoded protein is CASSFAVVLNTEAFF. Full variable domain (missing parts from reference TRBV19 and TRBJ1-1): DGGITQSPKYLFRKEGQNVTLSCEQNLNHDAMYWYRQDPGQGLRLIYYSQIVNDFQKGDIAEGYSVSREKKESFPLTVTSAQKNPTAFYLCASSFAVVLNTEAFFGQGTRLTVV.

The chain recombines TRBV28 with TRBJ2-1, with TRBD2 identical over 9 bases. This CDR3 has 17 amino acids. From germline, CDR1 is MDHEN and CDR2 SYDVKM. Written as DNA, the CDR3 is TGTTCGACGACTAGCGGAGGGGAGCCGAGCTCCTACAATGAGCAGTTCTTC. Its translation: CSTTSGGEPSSYNEQFF.

The rearrangement joins TRBV19 to TRBJ2-2; no definite D call. The germline V and J ends were trimmed by 3 bases and 2 bases, with 10 bases remaining between them. The germline CDR1 and CDR2 sequences are LNHDA and SQIVND (reference sequence). This CDR3 region has 15 residues. For the CDR3, the DNA is TGTGCCAGTAGTATTGTTGCAGCCAACACCGGGGAGCTGTTTTTT. Amino acids: CASSIVAANTGELFF.

The V call is TRBV19, the J call TRBJ2-3; perhaps D is TRBD1 or TRBD2 (5 bases each). CDR1 and CDR2 (germline): LNHDA, SQIVND (reference sequence). This CDR3 has 15 residues. Trimming removed 6 bases from V and 0 bases from J, with 13 bases in between. CDR3 in DNA: TGTGCCAGTAGCGCCGGGACGAGTAGCACAGATACGCAGTATTTT. It translates to CASSAGTSSTDTQYF.

The V and J genes are TRBV7-2 and TRBJ2-1; 10 nucleotides agree with TRBD1. The CDR3 sequence is 18 residues long. Germline V lookup: CDR1 SGHTA, CDR2 FQGNSA. The trim removed 1 base at V and 8 bases at J, leaving 14 bases unmatched. CDR3: CASSLDLIPGQGKYEQFF. The CDR3, as DNA: TGTGCCAGCAGCTTAGATTTAATCCCGGGACAGGGGAAATATGAGCAGTTCTTC. Supplemented by reference TRBV7-2 and TRBJ2-1, the full variable domain reads GAGVSQSPSNKVTEKGKDVELRCDPISGHTALYWYRQSLGQGLEFLIYFQGNSAPDKSGLPSDRFSAERTGGSVSTLTIQRTQQEDSAVYLCASSLDLIPGQGKYEQFFGPGTRLTVL.

The chain links TRBV6-1 to TRBJ1-2; D unclear. V was shortened by 7 bases and J by 8 bases, with 11 bases between the two germline ends. Germline assignment: CDR1 MNHNS and CDR2 SASEGT. This CDR3 spans 11 amino acids. The CDR3 is CASTRVDGYTF. The CDR3 bases are TGTGCCAGCACCCGGGTGGACGGCTACACCTTC.

V and J are TRBV5-1 and TRBJ1-1; the match to TRBD1 covers 7 bases. The CDR3 length is 14 residues. Unmatched junction bases numbered 7, after V lost 4 bases and J lost 4 bases. CDR1 and CDR2 (germline): SGHRS, YFSETQ. Here the CDR3 reads CASSAYRGTTEAFF. DNA of the CDR3: TGCGCCAGCAGCGCGTACAGGGGTACCACTGAAGCTTTCTTT.

This rearrangement joins TRBV28 to TRBJ1-5, with D tentatively TRBD1 (5 bases). Germline V CDR1 and CDR2: MDHEN, SYDVKM. The length of the CDR3 is 13 residues. V shed 5 bases and J shed 4 bases, with 9 bases lying between them. The chain's CDR3 is CASSRDRNQPQHF. The CDR3 DNA sequence: TGTGCCAGCAGTCGAGACAGAAATCAGCCCCAGCATTTT.

This clone is categorized as medium-sized. This chain uses TRBV10-3 with TRBJ1-2; D is unresolved. The CDR3 runs to 16 residues. V shed 10 bases and J shed 9 bases, with 30 bases lying between them. CDR1 ENHRY and CDR2 SYGVKD come from the germline V gene. Here the CDR3 reads CATSGNSGQSLDSYTF. The CDR3 coding sequence is TGTGCCACCTCTGGGAATAGCGGGCAGTCACTCGATAGCTACACCTTC.

This chain uses TRBV19 with TRBJ1-5; weak D call: TRBD1 (6 bases). Germline CDR1 and CDR2: LNHDA and SQIVND (reference sequence). The V end lost 3 bases, the J end lost 5 bases, and 14 bases lay between the germline ends. There are 15 residues in the CDR3. The CDR3 loop reads CASSIRRGHDQPQHF. The CDR3 DNA follows: TGTGCCAGTAGTATCCGACGGGGGCACGATCAGCCCCAGCATTTT.

The V call is TRBV30, the J call TRBJ1-5; D is perhaps TRBD1 (5 bases). The CDR3 extends over 15 amino acids. V lost 0 bases and J lost 6, with 15 bases in between. The V gene's germline CDR1 is GTSNPN and CDR2 SVGIG (reference sequence). The CDR3: CAWSVLGVTSQPQHF. The CDR3 DNA is TGTGCCTGGAGTGTACTGGGGGTAACCAGTCAGCCCCAGCATTTT.

The chain recombines TRBV29-1 with TRBJ1-5; tentatively, D is TRBD1 (5 bases). This CDR3 region has 13 residues. Between the trimmed V and J ends, which lost 5 bases and 5 bases, there was a span of 13 bases. The germline gives CDR1 SQVTM, CDR2 ANQGSEA. The CDR3 reads CSVMLGVDQPQHF. CDR3 nucleotides: TGCAGCGTTATGCTAGGGGTCGATCAGCCCCAGCATTTT.

The chain carries TRBV6-1 and TRBJ1-5, with no clear D. Trimming left V 0 bases short and J 7 bases short, with 7 bases between. The V gene's germline CDR1 is MNHNS and CDR2 SASEGT. CDR3 length equals 13 residues. CDR3 in amino acids: CASSEAAGQPQHF. CDR3 nucleotides: TGTGCCAGCAGTGAAGCTGCTGGGCAGCCCCAGCATTTT.

V gene TRBV5-6 combines with J gene TRBJ2-7, with unresolved D. The CDR3 has 14 amino acids. The V end lost 0 bases, the J end lost 0 bases, and 7 bases lay between the germline ends. CDR1 is SGHDT and CDR2 is YYEEEE in the germline V gene. The CDR3 DNA follows: TGTGCCAGCAGCTTGGGTGGGGACTCCTACGAGCAGTACTTC. Encoded protein: CASSLGGDSYEQYF.

Of note for this clone: This sample includes further DNA sequences coding for the same CDR3. The rearrangement links TRBV27 to TRBJ1-5, with a weak D call TRBD1 (6 bases). The length of the CDR3 is 13 residues. V was cut by 3 bases and J by 7 bases, with 10 bases left in between. Germline values: CDR1 MNHEY, CDR2 SMNVEV (reference sequence). The CDR3 is CASSFSGAQPQHF. DNA of the CDR3: TGTGCCAGCAGTTTTTCAGGGGCCCAGCCCCAGCATTTT.

The chain carries TRBV11-2 and TRBJ1-1; TRBD1 matches at 8 bases. Germline CDR1 reads SGHAT; CDR2 reads FQNNGV. With V trimmed by 3 bases and J by 5 bases, 20 bases remained unmatched. There are 19 residues in the CDR3. The CDR3 nucleotides are TGTGCCAGCAGCTTCGGGCGCCCGTTATTTAACAGGGGGGAAACTGAAGCTTTCTTT. It encodes CASSFGRPLFNRGETEAFF.

V usage is TRBV5-5 and J usage is TRBJ2-7; 7 bases are a match to TRBD2. Germline trimming cut 4 bases from V and 3 bases from J; bases unmatched to any gene: 19. Looked up from germline, CDR1 is SGHKS and CDR2 is YYEKEE (reference sequence). The CDR3 is 18 residues long. The CDR3 DNA reads TGTGCCAGCAGCCTTTCCTGGGGCTATACTAGCGTCGACTACGAGCAGTACTTC. This encodes CASSLSWGYTSVDYEQYF. Supplemented by reference TRBV5-5 and TRBJ2-7, the full variable domain reads DAGVTQSPTHLIKTRGQQVTLRCSPISGHKSVSWYQQVLGQGPQFIFQYYEKEERGRGNFPDRFSARQFPNYSSELNVNALLLGDSALYLCASSLSWGYTSVDYEQYFGPGTRLTVT.

The V and J genes are TRBV19 and TRBJ1-3; tentative D call: TRBD1 (6 bases). Trimming pared 9 bases from V and 0 bases from J, leaving 15 bases between. This CDR3 comprises 15 residues. The V gene's germline CDR1 is LNHDA and CDR2 SQIVND (reference sequence). The DNA for the CDR3 is TGTGCCAGCGGTACAGGGCTTAGCTCTGGAAACACCATATATTTT. Protein product: CASGTGLSSGNTIYF.

The chain couples TRBV5-6 to TRBJ2-7; no firm D call. This CDR3 is 13 amino acids long. Trimming took 3 bases from V and 5 from J, leaving 12 bases between them. Germline values: CDR1 SGHDT, CDR2 YYEEEE. The CDR3 bases are TGTGCCAGCAGCTCCTCTAATAGGCACGAGCAGTACTTC. It encodes CASSSSNRHEQYF.

This chain connects TRBV5-1 to TRBJ2-5; D is undetermined. Trimming cost V 1 base and J 3 bases, with 4 bases left between them. Germline V gene lookup returns CDR1 SGHRS and CDR2 YFSETQ. This CDR3 is 12 amino acids long. The CDR3 DNA is TGCGCCAGCAGCTTGCAAGAAGAGACCCAGTACTTC. Translation gives CASSLQEETQYF.

This clone was counted between two and nine times. Additional DNA sequences in this sample encode the identical CDR3. This chain links TRBV7-7 with TRBJ2-7; D may be TRBD2 (5 bases). Germline CDR1 and CDR2: SSHAT and FNYEAQ (reference sequence). V was trimmed by 2 bases and J by 4 bases, leaving 12 bases between them. CDR3 size: 14 residues. CDR3 DNA sequence: TGTGCCAGCAGCTTATACGGGGAGCCGTACGAGCAGTACTTC. Translated, it gives CASSLYGEPYEQYF.

The rearrangement links TRBV28 to TRBJ2-6; maybe TRBD1 (6 bases). Germline values: CDR1 MDHEN, CDR2 SYDVKM. V was pared by 5 bases and J by 3 bases, with 11 bases between. The CDR3 runs 15 residues. The CDR3 region is CASSQGTNGANVLTF. The DNA for the CDR3 is TGTGCCAGCAGTCAAGGGACAAATGGGGCCAACGTCCTGACTTTC. Based on the CDR3 plus reference TRBV28 and TRBJ2-6, the full variable domain is DVKVTQSSRYLVKRTGEKVFLECVQDMDHENMFWYRQDPGLGLRLIYFSYDVKMKEKGDIPEGYSVSREKKERFSLILESASTNQTSMYLCASSQGTNGANVLTFGAGSRLTVL.

The gene calls are TRBV5-6 and TRBJ1-2; D possibly corresponds to TRBD1 (6 bases). This CDR3 region has 14 residues. Trimming left V 0 bases short and J 4 bases short, with 10 bases between. From germline, CDR1 is SGHDT and CDR2 YYEEEE. DNA for the CDR3: TGTGCCAGCAGCTTGGTGACAGGAGGCTATGGCTACACCTTC. Its protein product is CASSLVTGGYGYTF.

The table lists this clone with a count of one. V gene TRBV28 combines with J gene TRBJ2-3, with TRBD1 matching 7 bases. Germline V gene lookup returns CDR1 MDHEN and CDR2 SYDVKM. After removal of 4 bases from V and 0 bases from J, the junction contained 4 bases not matched to a gene. The CDR3 covers 15 residues. The CDR3 protein is CASSSTGSSTDTQYF. The CDR3 DNA sequence: TGTGCCAGCAGTTCGACAGGGTCTAGCACAGATACGCAGTATTTT.

This chain uses TRBV7-2 with TRBJ2-3, with D tentatively TRBD1 (6 bases). Between the trimmed V and J ends, which lost 6 bases and 2 bases, there was a span of 18 bases. Germline CDR1 and CDR2: SGHTA and FQGNSA. This CDR3 spans 16 amino acids. CDR3 nucleotide sequence: TGTGCCAGCAGGGCTGGGGGCCTGAGGTCCACAGATACGCAGTATTTT. Its translation is CASRAGGLRSTDTQYF.